This paragraph reports one T cell receptor beta chain. The data stem from a study of cytomegalovirus exposure and HLA in healthy donors. On the study more broadly: The 666 first-cohort repertoires shared a platform with the approximately 120 validation repertoires, as reported in a later analysis.

Generated by immunoSEQ multiplex PCR, the TCRdb table keeps only in-frame clones and is missing some. The top ten hold 0.65% to 0.85% of the sample, which has 250,000 to 350,000 clones, 86% seen once. The donors were part of the validation cohort, which consisted of approximately 110 subjects and was separate from the first cohort of 666 subjects. This clonotype originated in a woman younger than 35 in good health and CMV-seronegative. Specimen: PBMCs.

DNA for the CDR3: TGTGCCAGCAGCTTAGGTCCTAGCGGGTCCGGCTACGAGCAGTACTTC. This sequence encodes CASSLGPSGSGYEQYF. The J gene is TRBJ2-7, the V gene TRBV7-2; 8 bases are shared with TRBD2. After removal of 1 base from V and 3 bases from J, the junction contained 8 bases not matched to a gene. Looked up from germline, CDR1 is SGHTA and CDR2 is FQGNSA. The CDR3 sequence is 16 residues long.